This T cell receptor (beta chain) was recorded in a study of shared clonotypes between healthy human individuals (dated by TCRdb to 2020 to 2022). With regard to the full study: The cohort included a few men and two women between 18 and 49 years of age. For each donor, CD4 naive and CD4 memory were each given three plates, CD8 naive was given two plates, and CD8 memory was given one plate. The study deeply sequenced blood TCR repertoires of 5 or 6 healthy adults to estimate repertoire size and the extent of clonotype sharing between individuals. To increase sequencing depth and limit assay-specific biases, different laboratories used diverse techniques to prepare libraries and sequence TCR repertoires. Each donor's leukapheresis produced roughly between roughly 0.9 and 8.9 billion PBMCs.

In the case of this clone: This clone's antigen is unknown. Base qualities are missing; no much larger clone stands one base away.

Study-level results and caveats: Pairwise subsampling led to the expectation that sequencing depth would affect the degree of clonotype sharing among donors. Across a few donors, approximately 5% of naive CD4, approximately 3.6% of naive CD8, about 2.3% of memory CD4, and approximately 0.4% of memory CD8 clonotypes were shared. Rarefaction of sorted-subset datasets indicated incomplete sequencing despite the large sequencing depth. Sampling was limited to blood, and TCR repertoires in tissue likely differ from TCR repertoires in blood. Clonotypes shared by all four sorted-subset donors showed higher generation probabilities than non-shared clonotypes. Naive subsets generally had larger estimated clonotype richness than memory subsets. The small number of donors limited the genetic and exposure-history diversity represented.

Using the deep immunoSEQ assay, TCR CDR3 regions were amplified from genomic DNA by multiplex PCR. Genomic DNA extracted from each cell subset was distributed evenly over all wells of several immunoSEQ 96-well plates, and each plate served as one replicate. Each replicate PCR for sorted subsets received about 0.2 ug genomic DNA, equal to about 30,000 T cell genomes. Purified libraries were measured with a Qubit 3.0 fluorometer, size-checked on a Bioanalyzer 2100, and measured again with the KAPA Library Quantification kit. Every immunoSEQ 96-well plate was sequenced on a dedicated single-read 150-cycle Illumina NextSeq 550 flow cell. From the authors' description of their analysis: The immunoSEQ output contained only junctional sequences without quality scores, so filtering could not match that applied to full-length reads. Sequences were annotated with PyIR, a Python wrapper for IgBLAST v1.9, and V/J genes and CDR3 were assigned using IMGT germline references. Reads with weak V/J assignments (E-value above 1e-6), missing CDR3, stop codons, out-of-frame junctions, or ambiguous translated residues were removed. A V3J clonotype was defined by an identical inferred V gene, J gene, and CDR3 amino acid sequence. Percentage overlap between repertoires was calculated by dividing the number of shared unique clonotypes by the size of the smaller repertoire. RTK rarefaction, the Chao1 estimator, and Recon v2.1 estimates of unobserved clonotypes were used to assess repertoire richness. Generation probabilities were computed with OLGA for all TCRbeta clonotypes obtained by the gDNA method from a handful of donors. The clones in this table, taken by TCRdb from immuneACCESS, are in-frame only. Not every clone is retained; where verified, under half of the shortfall comes from an unresolved V gene, and the cause of the rest is unknown. That table gives V, J and clone size, and the DNA gave D and trimming. Here the sample has about 2.2 million clones; just over 90% occur a single time. The biggest ten clones account for approximately 1.7% of the sample.

Including cysteine and phenylalanine, the CDR3 has 15 amino acids. The sequence is cut down to CDR3 DNA, 45 bases in frame from base 1. The junction shows trimming of 7 bases on V and 7 bases on J, plus 23 bases between the germline ends. In the germline V gene (reference sequence), CDR1 corresponds to SEHNR and CDR2 to FQNEAQ. CD8 naive samples were CD45RO-negative cells positively selected for CCR7, giving a CD45RA+CCR7+ population that excluded TemRA cells. The donors were healthy, HIV-negative adults who had no recently reported acute infections or vaccinations. All donors were Caucasian adults living in Nashville, Tennessee, USA. Blood was obtained by leukapheresis, after which PBMCs were separated by Ficoll-Histopaque density gradient centrifugation and cryopreserved in liquid nitrogen vapor phase. Analytical flow cytometry was used to check the purity and quantity of each magnetically sorted T cell population. Genomic DNA was isolated from every sorted fraction and measured by UV absorbance on a Nanodrop 2000c.

The sequencing input was naive CD8+ T cells from PBMCs. The cell subset or site label here, explained by the study, means: CD45RA+CCR7+. The sequence was obtained from a man younger than 30 in good health. Some clones in this sample may be carry-over from other donors' samples. The chain uses TRBV7-9 and TRBJ2-7; TRBD2 could be the D gene, as 6 bases match. CDR3 reads: CASKAGSGPMGEQYF. Here is the DNA: TGTGCCAGCAAAGCTGGGAGCGGGCCGATGGGGGAGCAGTACTTC.